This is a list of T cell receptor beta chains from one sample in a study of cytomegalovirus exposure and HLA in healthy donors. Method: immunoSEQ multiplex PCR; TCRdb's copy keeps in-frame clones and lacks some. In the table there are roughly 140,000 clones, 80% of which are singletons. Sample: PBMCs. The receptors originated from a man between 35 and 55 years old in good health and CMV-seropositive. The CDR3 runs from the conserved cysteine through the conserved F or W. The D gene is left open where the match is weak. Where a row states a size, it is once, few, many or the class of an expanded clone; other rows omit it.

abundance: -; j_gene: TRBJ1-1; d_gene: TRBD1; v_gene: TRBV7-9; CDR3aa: CASRPGQATEAFF; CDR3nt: TGTGCCAGCCGACCGGGACAGGCAACTGAAGCTTTCTTT
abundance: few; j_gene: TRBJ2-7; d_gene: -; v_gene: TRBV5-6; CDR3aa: CASSPPETGWNEQYF; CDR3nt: TGTGCCAGCAGCCCGCCTGAGACAGGATGGAACGAGCAGTACTTC
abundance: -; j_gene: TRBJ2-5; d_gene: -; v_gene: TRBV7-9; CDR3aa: CASSLPDQETQYF; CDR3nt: TGTGCCAGCAGCTTACCGGACCAAGAGACCCAGTACTTC
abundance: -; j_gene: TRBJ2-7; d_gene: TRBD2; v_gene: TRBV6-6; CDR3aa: CAIEGRGYEQYF; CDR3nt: TGTGCCATCGAGGGGAGGGGCTACGAGCAGTACTTC
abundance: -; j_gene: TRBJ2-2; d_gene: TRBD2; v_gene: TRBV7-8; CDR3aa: CASSLGGRVLTGELFF; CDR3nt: TGTGCCAGCAGCTTGGGCGGGAGGGTTCTCACCGGGGAGCTGTTTTTT
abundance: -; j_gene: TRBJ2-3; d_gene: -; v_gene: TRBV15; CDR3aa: CATSRGRGNTDTQYF; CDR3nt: TGTGCCACCAGCAGAGGCAGGGGAAACACAGATACGCAGTATTTT
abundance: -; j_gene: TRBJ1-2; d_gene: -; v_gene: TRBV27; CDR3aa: CASSLIAGTYGYTF; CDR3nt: TGTGCCAGCAGTTTAATAGCGGGTACCTATGGCTACACCTTC
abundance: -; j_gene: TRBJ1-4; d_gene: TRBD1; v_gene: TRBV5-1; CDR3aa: CASSPSPGGLNAEKLFF; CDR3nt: TGCGCCAGCAGCCCGTCGCCAGGGGGCCTCAACGCTGAAAAACTGTTTTTT
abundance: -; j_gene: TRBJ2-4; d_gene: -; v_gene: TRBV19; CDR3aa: CASSIEGAVNIQYF; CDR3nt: TGTGCCAGTAGTATTGAAGGGGCTGTTAACATTCAGTACTTC
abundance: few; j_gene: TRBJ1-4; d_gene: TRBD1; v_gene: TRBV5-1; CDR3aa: CASSATGGNGKLFF; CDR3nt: TGCGCCAGCAGCGCCACAGGGGGGAACGGAAAACTGTTTTTT
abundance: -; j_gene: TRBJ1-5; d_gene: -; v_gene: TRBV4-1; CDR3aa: CASSQDPQFNQPQHF; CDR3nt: TGCGCCAGCAGCCAAGACCCCCAGTTCAATCAGCCCCAGCATTTT
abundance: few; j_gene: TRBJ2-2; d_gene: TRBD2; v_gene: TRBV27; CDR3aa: CATGGEDTGELFF; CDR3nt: TGTGCCACCGGGGGGGAGGACACCGGGGAGCTGTTTTTT
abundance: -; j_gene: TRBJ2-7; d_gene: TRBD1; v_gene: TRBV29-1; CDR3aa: CSVVPGQGYEQYF; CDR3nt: TGCAGCGTGGTACCGGGACAGGGCTACGAGCAGTACTTC
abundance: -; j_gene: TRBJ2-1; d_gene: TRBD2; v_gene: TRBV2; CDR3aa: CASNPGLAGGLDEQFF; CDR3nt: TGTGCCAGCAATCCCGGACTAGCGGGGGGGTTGGATGAGCAGTTCTTC
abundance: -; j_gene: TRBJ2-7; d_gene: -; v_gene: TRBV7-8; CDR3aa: CASSLANLEQYF; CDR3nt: TGTGCCAGCAGCTTAGCGAACTTAGAGCAGTACTTC
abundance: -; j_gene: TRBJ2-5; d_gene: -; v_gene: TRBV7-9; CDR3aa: CASSLASLPVETQYF; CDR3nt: TGTGCCAGCAGCTTAGCTTCCCTCCCGGTAGAGACCCAGTACTTC
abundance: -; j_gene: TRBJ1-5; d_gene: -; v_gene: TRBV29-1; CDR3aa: CSVEAGGNQPQHF; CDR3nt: TGCAGCGTTGAAGCCGGCGGAAATCAGCCCCAGCATTTT